This T cell receptor (beta chain) was identified in a study of blood T cell repertoires in COVID-19. Study-wide background: The samples span acute and convalescent COVID-19 from the United States, Italy and Spain. Sources were T cells, B-cell-depleted T cells, or PBMCs; the material itself was cDNA or gDNA.

Generated by immunoSEQ multiplex PCR, the TCRdb table keeps only in-frame clones and is missing some. This table holds approximately 170,000 clones, 65% to 85% found once. The CDR3 is 15 residues long. From germline, CDR1 is MNHEY and CDR2 SMNVEV (reference sequence). V lost 3 bases to trimming and J lost 1 base, with 11 bases between them. This sequence originates from a man aged 60-69 years with active or convalescent COVID-19. The gene calls are TRBV27 and TRBJ2-3, with D unclear. Sequencing was carried out using peripheral blood. The CDR3: CASSFGRLRTDTQYF. For the CDR3, the DNA is TGTGCCAGCAGTTTCGGCAGGTTACGCACAGATACGCAGTATTTT.